The present T cell receptor beta chain was sequenced within a study of T cells in Graves' hyperthyroidism and ophthalmopathy. Amplification targeted TCR beta CDR3 regions from RNA transcripts. Carried out on the TCR CDR3, a first-round RT-PCR used the HTBI primer set. TCRdb re-derived calls from the multiplex PCR reads in MiXCR, one entry per CDR3 protein. The sample has under 300,000 distinct CDR3 sequences; roughly an eighth are singletons. V gave up 5 bases and J gave up 7 bases, with 12 bases separating them. The CDR3 runs 13 residues. Looked up from germline, CDR1 is SGHVS and CDR2 is FQNEAQ. In this sample, this clonotype turned up many times. Antigen unknown. It was uncontrolled infection, other autoimmune disease, pregnancy or lactation that excluded patients. Findings and caveats of the study: A model of 13 V-J pairs discriminated ophthalmopathy from stable hyperthyroidism.

The rearrangement links TRBV7-8 to TRBJ2-1, with D perhaps TRBD2 (6 bases). The specimen sequenced was blood. This clonotype was sampled from a woman aged 35 to 49 with Graves' hyperthyroidism. In DNA form, the CDR3 reads TGTGCCAGCAGCCCGGGACTCACAAATGAGCAGTTCTTC. It encodes CASSPGLTNEQFF.